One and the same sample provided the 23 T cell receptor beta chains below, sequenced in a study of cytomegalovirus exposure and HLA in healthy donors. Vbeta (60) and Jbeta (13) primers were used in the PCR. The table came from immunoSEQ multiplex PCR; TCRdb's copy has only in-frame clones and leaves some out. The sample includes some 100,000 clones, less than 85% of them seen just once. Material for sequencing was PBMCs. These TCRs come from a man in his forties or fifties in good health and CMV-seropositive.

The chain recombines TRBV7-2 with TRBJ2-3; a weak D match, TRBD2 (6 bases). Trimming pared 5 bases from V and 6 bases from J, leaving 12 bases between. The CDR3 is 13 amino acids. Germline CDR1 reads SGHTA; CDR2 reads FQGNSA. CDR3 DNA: TGTGCCAGCAGCCGTGGGGGGAAGGATACGCAGTATTTT. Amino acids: CASSRGGKDTQYF.

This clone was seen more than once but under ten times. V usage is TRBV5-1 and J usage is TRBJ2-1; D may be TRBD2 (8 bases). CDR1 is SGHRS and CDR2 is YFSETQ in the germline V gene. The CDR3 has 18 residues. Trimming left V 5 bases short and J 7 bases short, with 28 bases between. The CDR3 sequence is CASRSGRRGGERGNEQFF. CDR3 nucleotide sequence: TGCGCCAGCAGGAGCGGGCGCAGGGGGGGGGAGCGGGGGAATGAGCAGTTCTTC.

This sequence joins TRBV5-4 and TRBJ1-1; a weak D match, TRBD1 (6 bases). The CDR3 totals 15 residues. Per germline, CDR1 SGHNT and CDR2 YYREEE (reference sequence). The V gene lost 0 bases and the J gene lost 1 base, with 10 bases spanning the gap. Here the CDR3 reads CASSLGGQRNTEAFF. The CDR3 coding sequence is TGTGCCAGCAGCTTGGGCGGACAGAGGAACACTGAAGCTTTCTTT.

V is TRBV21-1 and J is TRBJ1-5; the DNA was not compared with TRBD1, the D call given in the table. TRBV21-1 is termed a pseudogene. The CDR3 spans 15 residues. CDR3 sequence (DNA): TGTGCCAGCAGCAAAGAACAGGGGCCCGATCAGCCCCAGCATTTT. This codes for CASSKEQGPDQPQHF.

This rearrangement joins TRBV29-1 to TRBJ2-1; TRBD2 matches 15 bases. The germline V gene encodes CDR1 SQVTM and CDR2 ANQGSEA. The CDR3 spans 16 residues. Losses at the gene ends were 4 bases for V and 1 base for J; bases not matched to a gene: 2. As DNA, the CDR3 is TGCAGCGTTGCGGGGACTAGCGGGAGGTCCTACAATGAGCAGTTCTTC. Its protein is CSVAGTSGRSYNEQFF.

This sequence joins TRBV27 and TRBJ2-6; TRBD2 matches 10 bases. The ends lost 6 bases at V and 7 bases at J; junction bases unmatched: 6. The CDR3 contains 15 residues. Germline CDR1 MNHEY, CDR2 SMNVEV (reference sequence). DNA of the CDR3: TGTGCCAGCAGCCCCGGACTAGCGGTAGCCAACGTCCTGACTTTC. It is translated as CASSPGLAVANVLTF. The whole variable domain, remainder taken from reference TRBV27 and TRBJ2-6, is EAQVTQNPRYLITVTGKKLTVTCSQNMNHEYMSWYRQDPGLGLRQIYYSMNVEVTDKGDVPEGYKVSRKEKRNFPLILESPSPNQTSLYFCASSPGLAVANVLTFGAGSRLTVL.

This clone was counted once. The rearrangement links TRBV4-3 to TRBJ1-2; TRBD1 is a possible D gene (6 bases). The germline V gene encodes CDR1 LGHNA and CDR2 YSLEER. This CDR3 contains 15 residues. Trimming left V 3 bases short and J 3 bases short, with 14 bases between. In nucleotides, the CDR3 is TGCGCCAGCAGCCAGACTTTGACAGGCTACTATGGCTACACCTTC. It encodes CASSQTLTGYYGYTF.

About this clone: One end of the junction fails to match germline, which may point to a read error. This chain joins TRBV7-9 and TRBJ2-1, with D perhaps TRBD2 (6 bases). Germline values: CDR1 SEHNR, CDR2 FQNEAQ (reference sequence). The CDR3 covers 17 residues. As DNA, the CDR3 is TGTTCCAGCAGCGATCCCCAACTAGCACCGATTCACAATGAGCAGTTCTTC. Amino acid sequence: CSSSDPQLAPIHNEQFF.

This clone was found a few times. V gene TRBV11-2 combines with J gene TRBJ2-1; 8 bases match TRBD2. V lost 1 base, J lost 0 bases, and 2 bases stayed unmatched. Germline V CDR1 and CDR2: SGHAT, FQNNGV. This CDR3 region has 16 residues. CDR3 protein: CASSLVRGGSYNEQFF. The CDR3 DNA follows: TGTGCCAGCAGCTTAGTACGGGGGGGCTCCTACAATGAGCAGTTCTTC. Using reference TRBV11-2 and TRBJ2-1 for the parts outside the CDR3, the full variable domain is EAGVAQSPRYKIIEKRQSVAFWCNPISGHATLYWYQQILGQGPKLLIQFQNNGVVDDSQLPKDRFSAERLKGVDSTLKIQPAKLEDSAVYLCASSLVRGGSYNEQFFGPGTRLTVL.

The CDR3 protein is CASSYPNQGARTEAFF. The CDR3 nucleotides read TGTGCCAGCAGTTACCCAAATCAGGGGGCGCGGACTGAAGCTTTCTTT. J is TRBJ1-1 and V is TRBV25-1; 8 nucleotides match TRBD1. The CDR3 runs to 16 residues. The germline gives CDR1 MGHDK, CDR2 SYGVNS. Trimming took 5 bases from V and 5 from J; bases not matched to a gene: 13. The variable domain in full, with the rest retrieved from reference TRBV25-1 and TRBJ1-1, is EADIYQTPRYLVIGTGKKITLECSQTMGHDKMYWYQQDPGMELHLIHYSYGVNSTEKGDLSSESTVSRIRTEHFPLTLESARPSHTSQYLCASSYPNQGARTEAFFGQGTRLTVV.

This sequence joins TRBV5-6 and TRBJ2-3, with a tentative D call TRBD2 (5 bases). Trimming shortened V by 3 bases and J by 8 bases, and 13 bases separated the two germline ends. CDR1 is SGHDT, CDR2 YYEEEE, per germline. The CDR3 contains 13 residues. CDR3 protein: CASSSEIRGTQYF. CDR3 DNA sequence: TGTGCCAGCAGCTCGGAAATTCGGGGTACGCAGTATTTT.

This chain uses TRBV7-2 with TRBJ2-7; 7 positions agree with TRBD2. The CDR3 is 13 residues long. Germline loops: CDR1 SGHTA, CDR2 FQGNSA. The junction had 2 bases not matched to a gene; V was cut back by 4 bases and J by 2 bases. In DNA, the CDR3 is TGTGCCAGCAGCTCGCTAGCGGCCTACGAGCAGTACTTC. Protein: CASSSLAAYEQYF.

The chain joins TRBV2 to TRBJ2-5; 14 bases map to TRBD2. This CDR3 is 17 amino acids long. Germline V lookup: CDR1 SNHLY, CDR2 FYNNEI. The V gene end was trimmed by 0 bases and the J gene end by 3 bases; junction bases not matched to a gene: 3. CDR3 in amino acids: CASSEAQGLAGEETQYF. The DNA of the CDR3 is TGTGCCAGCAGTGAAGCGCAGGGACTAGCGGGGGAAGAGACCCAGTACTTC.

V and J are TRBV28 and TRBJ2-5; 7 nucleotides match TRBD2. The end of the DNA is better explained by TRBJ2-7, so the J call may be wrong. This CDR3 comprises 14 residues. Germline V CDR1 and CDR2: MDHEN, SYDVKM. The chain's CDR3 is CASRAGTTLYEQYF. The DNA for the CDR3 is TGTGCCAGCAGGGCCGGGACTACTCTTTACGAGCAGTACTTC.

CDR3: CASSESGLAVNEQFF. The DNA for the CDR3 is TGTGCCAGCAGTGAGTCGGGACTAGCTGTTAATGAGCAGTTCTTC. The chain employs TRBV6-1 and TRBJ2-1; 9 bases agree with TRBD2. Germline loops: CDR1 MNHNS, CDR2 SASEGT. The CDR3 has 15 amino acids. V was pared by 3 bases and J by 7 bases, with 7 bases of the junction left unmatched.

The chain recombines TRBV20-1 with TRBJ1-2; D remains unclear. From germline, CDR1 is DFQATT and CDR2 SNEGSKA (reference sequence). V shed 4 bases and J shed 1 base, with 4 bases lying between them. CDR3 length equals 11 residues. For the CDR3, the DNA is TGCAGTGCTAAGCATAACTATGGCTACACCTTC. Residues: CSAKHNYGYTF.

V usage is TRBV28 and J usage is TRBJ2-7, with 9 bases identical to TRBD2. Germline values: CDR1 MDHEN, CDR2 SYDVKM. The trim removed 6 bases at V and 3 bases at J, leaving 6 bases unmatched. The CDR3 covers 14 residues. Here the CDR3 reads CASSFSGRGYEQYF. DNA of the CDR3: TGTGCCAGCAGCTTTAGCGGGAGAGGCTACGAGCAGTACTTC.

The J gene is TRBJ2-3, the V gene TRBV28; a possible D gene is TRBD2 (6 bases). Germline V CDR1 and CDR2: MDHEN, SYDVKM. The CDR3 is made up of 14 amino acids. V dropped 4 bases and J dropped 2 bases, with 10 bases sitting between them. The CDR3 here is CASSSGLYTDTQYF. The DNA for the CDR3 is TGTGCCAGCAGTTCCGGACTATACACAGATACGCAGTATTTT. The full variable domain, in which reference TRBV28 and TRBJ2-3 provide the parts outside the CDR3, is DVKVTQSSRYLVKRTGEKVFLECVQDMDHENMFWYRQDPGLGLRLIYFSYDVKMKEKGDIPEGYSVSREKKERFSLILESASTNQTSMYLCASSSGLYTDTQYFGPGTRLTVL.

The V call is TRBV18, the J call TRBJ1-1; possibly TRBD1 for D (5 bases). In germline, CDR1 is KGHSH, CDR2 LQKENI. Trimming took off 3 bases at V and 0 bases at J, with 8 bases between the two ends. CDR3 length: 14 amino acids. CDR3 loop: CASSPTDMNTEAFF. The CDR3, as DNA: TGTGCCAGCTCACCGACAGACATGAACACTGAAGCTTTCTTT.

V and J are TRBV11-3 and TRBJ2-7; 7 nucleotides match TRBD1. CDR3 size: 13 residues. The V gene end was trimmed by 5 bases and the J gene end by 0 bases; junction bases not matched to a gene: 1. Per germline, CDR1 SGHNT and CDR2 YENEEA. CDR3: CASSRDSSYEQYF. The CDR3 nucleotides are TGTGCCAGCAGCCGGGACAGCTCCTACGAGCAGTACTTC.

The CDR3 DNA reads as TGTGCCAGCAGTACGGCGGGCACTGAAGCTTTCTTT. Its protein is CASSTAGTEAFF. The chain employs TRBV5-4 and TRBJ1-1; no reliable D call. CDR1 SGHNT and CDR2 YYREEE come from the germline V gene (reference sequence). Trimming took 5 bases from V and 4 from J, leaving 9 bases between them. The CDR3 sequence is 12 residues long. The full variable domain, rest sourced from reference TRBV5-4 and TRBJ1-1, is ETGVTQSPTHLIKTRGQQVTLRCSSQSGHNTVSWYQQALGQGPQFIFQYYREEENGRGNFPPRFSGLQFPNYSSELNVNALELDDSALYLCASSTAGTEAFFGQGTRLTVV.

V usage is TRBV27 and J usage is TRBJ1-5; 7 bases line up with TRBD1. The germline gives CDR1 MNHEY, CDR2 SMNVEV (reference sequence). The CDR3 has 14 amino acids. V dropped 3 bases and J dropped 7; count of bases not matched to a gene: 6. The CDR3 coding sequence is TGTGCCAGCAGTTTCAGAGGGGGCGGACAGCCCCAGCATTTT. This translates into CASSFRGGGQPQHF.

CDR3 DNA: TGTGCCAGCAGTCCACAATTTTGGTCCTGGTACTTC. It specifies CASSPQFWSWYF. The genes are TRBV28 and TRBJ2-5; D is uncertain. The V and J ends lost 5 bases and 13 bases respectively, with 17 bases between them. Germline lookup yields CDR1 MDHEN and CDR2 SYDVKM. This CDR3 is built from 12 residues.